The 5 T cell receptor beta chains below all came from one sample that was sequenced in a study of OX40 agonist ivuxolimab in advanced cancers. Profiling relied on immunoSEQ multiplex PCR, and the TCRdb table lists in-frame clones only, not all of them. The repertoire holds roughly 71,000 clones, with about 85% as singletons. The source was CD4+ or CD8+ T cells sorted from blood, collected in a trial of the OX40 agonist ivuxolimab. The receptors derive from an adult with an advanced solid tumor such as melanoma, head and neck, liver or kidney cancer.

The chain combines TRBV6-5 with TRBJ1-2, with 8 bases lining up with TRBD1. The germline V gene has CDR1 MNHEY and CDR2 SVGAGI. After removal of 8 bases from V and 6 bases from J, the junction contained 2 bases not matched to a gene. This CDR3 comprises 11 residues. The CDR3 sequence: CASRDRHGYTF. For the CDR3, the DNA is TGTGCCAGCCGGGACAGGCATGGCTACACCTTC.

The chain combines TRBV5-1 with TRBJ2-3, with 14 bases identical to TRBD2. Germline assignment: CDR1 SGHRS and CDR2 YFSETQ. Trimming cost V 5 bases and J 5 bases; bases outside gene matches: 10. The length of the CDR3 is 17 residues. This CDR3 is CASRPWTSGGSEDTQYF. Written as DNA, the CDR3 is TGCGCCAGCAGACCGTGGACTAGCGGGGGGTCTGAAGATACGCAGTATTTT.

The V gene is TRBV10-1, the J gene TRBJ2-7; D gene uncertain. V was shortened by 5 bases and J by 3 bases, with 11 bases between the two germline ends. Per germline, CDR1 WNHNN and CDR2 SYGVQD (reference sequence). The CDR3 spans 13 residues. The CDR3 sequence is CASSPHHLYEQYF. The CDR3 nucleotides are TGCGCCAGCAGTCCCCACCACCTCTACGAGCAGTACTTC.

The chain recombines TRBV28 with TRBJ1-1; D call uncertain. Germline V gives CDR1 MDHEN, CDR2 SYDVKM. This CDR3 contains 13 residues. The ends were cut back, 2 bases at V and 4 bases at J, with 8 bases in the middle. For the CDR3, the DNA is TGTGCCAGCAGTTTAAGAAGCAGCACTGAAGCTTTCTTT. Translating it yields CASSLRSSTEAFF.

The V gene is TRBV13, the J gene TRBJ2-2; 7 bases agree with TRBD2. The CDR3 length is 16 residues. V lost 0 bases and J lost 6; bases outside the gene matches: 7. In germline, CDR1 is PRHDT, CDR2 FYEKMQ (reference sequence). The CDR3 loop is CASSLGRGFGAGELFF. CDR3 sequence (DNA): TGTGCCAGCAGCTTAGGGCGGGGGTTTGGAGCCGGGGAGCTGTTTTTT.